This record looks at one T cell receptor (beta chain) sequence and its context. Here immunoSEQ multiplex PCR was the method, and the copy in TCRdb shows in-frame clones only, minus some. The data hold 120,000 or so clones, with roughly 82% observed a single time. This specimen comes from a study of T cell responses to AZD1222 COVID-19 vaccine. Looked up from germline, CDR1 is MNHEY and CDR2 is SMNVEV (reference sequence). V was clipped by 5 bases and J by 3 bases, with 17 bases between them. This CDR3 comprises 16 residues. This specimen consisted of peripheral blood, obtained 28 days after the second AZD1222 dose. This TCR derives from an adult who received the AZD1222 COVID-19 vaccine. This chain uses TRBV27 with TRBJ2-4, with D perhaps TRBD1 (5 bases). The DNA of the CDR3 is TGTGCCAGCAGTGCAAATCCAGGGTCGAGCAAAAACATTCAGTACTTC. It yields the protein CASSANPGSSKNIQYF.